These 16 T cell receptor beta chains were sequenced from one sample in a study of cytomegalovirus exposure and HLA in healthy donors. The study ran its PCR with 60 Vbeta and 13 Jbeta primers. Only in-frame clones appear in the TCRdb table, and some are missing; sequencing was by immunoSEQ multiplex PCR. The data show about 130,000 clones, around 82% seen once. Sequenced sample: PBMCs. These receptors all stem from a male donor in good health and CMV-seropositive.

V and J are TRBV30 and TRBJ2-7; 12 bases align to TRBD2. The CDR3 is made up of 14 amino acids. After removal of 3 bases from V and 7 bases from J, the junction contained 7 bases not matched to a gene. CDR1 is GTSNPN and CDR2 is SVGIG in the germline V gene (reference sequence). The CDR3 loop is CAWSGLAGRGEQYF. The CDR3 DNA follows: TGTGCCTGGAGCGGACTAGCGGGACGTGGGGAGCAGTACTTC.

The V and J genes are TRBV11-2 and TRBJ2-7, with D tentatively TRBD2 (5 bases). The CDR3 covers 14 residues. Trimming cost V 1 base and J 6 bases, with 13 bases left between them. Germline CDR1 reads SGHAT; CDR2 reads FQNNGV. CDR3 region: CASSLGGRGIEQYF. As DNA, the CDR3 is TGTGCCAGCAGCTTAGGAGGGAGAGGGATCGAGCAGTACTTC.

The chain is built from TRBV5-4 and TRBJ1-6; a weak D match, TRBD1 (5 bases). CDR3 length: 15 amino acids. In germline, CDR1 is SGHNT, CDR2 YYREEE (reference sequence). Trimming took off 2 bases at V and 0 bases at J, with 6 bases between the two ends. The CDR3 region is CASSFDSSYNSPLHF. CDR3 in DNA: TGTGCCAGCAGCTTCGACAGCTCCTATAATTCACCCCTCCACTTT.

This clone has a single count. V and J are TRBV29-1 and TRBJ2-7; TRBD2 is a possible D gene (7 bases). Looked up from germline, CDR1 is SQVTM and CDR2 is ANQGSEA. The CDR3 length is 14 residues. The V end lost 5 bases, the J end lost 6 bases, and 20 bases lay between the germline ends. The CDR3 is CSVRLEGGAGEQYF. CDR3 DNA: TGCAGCGTTCGCCTCGAGGGGGGGGCTGGCGAGCAGTACTTC.

V is TRBV7-3 and J is TRBJ2-5; the D gene is possibly TRBD2 (6 bases). Trimming took 5 bases from V and 4 from J, leaving 11 bases between them. The CDR3 is 13 amino acids. Germline loops: CDR1 SGHTA, CDR2 FQGTGA. CDR3 region: CASSHGRRETQYF. CDR3 coding DNA: TGTGCCAGCAGCCACGGGAGAAGAGAGACCCAGTACTTC.

The rearrangement links TRBV15 to TRBJ2-5; TRBD2 might be the D (5 bases). The V end was cut by 0 bases, the J end by 5 bases, with 19 bases between. This CDR3 region has 17 residues. Germline V gene data show CDR1 as LNHNV and CDR2 as YYDKDF (reference sequence). The CDR3 DNA follows: TGTGCCACCAGCAGAGATTCCGCGGGCGGAGTATGGGAGACCCAGTACTTC. The encoded protein is CATSRDSAGGVWETQYF.

This chain joins TRBV9 and TRBJ2-7; tentative D call: TRBD2 (7 bases). CDR1 is SGDLS, CDR2 YYNGEE, per germline. V lost 0 bases to trimming and J lost 5 bases, with 15 bases between them. The CDR3 is 15 amino acids. CDR3 amino acids: CASSVDTGLADEQYF. In DNA, the CDR3 is TGTGCCAGCAGCGTAGATACAGGGCTAGCGGACGAGCAGTACTTC.

This clone showed up just once. The V call is TRBV27, the J call TRBJ1-2, with TRBD1 matching 8 bases. This CDR3 spans 14 amino acids. The ends lost 3 bases at V and 7 bases at J; junction bases unmatched: 7. Looked up from germline, CDR1 is MNHEY and CDR2 is SMNVEV (reference sequence). In DNA, the CDR3 is TGTGCCAGCAGTTTTTCTCGACAGGGGTCTGGCTACACCTTC. Its translation: CASSFSRQGSGYTF.

This chain links TRBV30 with TRBJ2-1; no clear D gene. The CDR3 is 13 residues long. V lost 0 bases, J lost 5 bases, and 8 bases lay in between. Germline lookup yields CDR1 GTSNPN and CDR2 SVGIG (reference sequence). The CDR3 DNA sequence: TGTGCCTGGAGTGTACGCCGGGACAATGAGCAGTTCTTC. It codes for CAWSVRRDNEQFF.

The chain recombines TRBV29-1 with TRBJ2-7, with D tentatively TRBD1 (6 bases). Germline values: CDR1 SQVTM, CDR2 ANQGSEA. This CDR3 comprises 12 residues. Trimming left V 7 bases short and J 2 bases short, with 12 bases between. The DNA for the CDR3 is TGCAGCGCTGGGGACACTGCCTACGAGCAGTACTTC. This codes for CSAGDTAYEQYF.

V is TRBV27 and J is TRBJ2-7, with unresolved D. CDR3 length: 15 residues. Between the trimmed V and J ends, which lost 5 bases and 2 bases, there was a span of 16 bases. Germline CDR1 MNHEY, CDR2 SMNVEV (reference sequence). As DNA, the CDR3 is TGTGCCAGCAGTCCCATCCCCGAGCCCCCCTACGAGCAGTACTTC. This encodes CASSPIPEPPYEQYF.

The gene calls are TRBV18 and TRBJ1-2, with 7 nucleotides matching TRBD1. This CDR3 is built from 14 residues. V lost 0 bases and J lost 5; bases outside the gene matches: 3. In germline, CDR1 is KGHSH, CDR2 LQKENI. CDR3 region: CASSPPGRGYGYTF. CDR3 sequence (DNA): TGTGCCAGCTCACCACCCGGCAGGGGGTATGGCTACACCTTC.

This chain connects TRBV4-2 to TRBJ2-7; 8 bases agree with TRBD2. The CDR3 sequence is 17 residues long. J lost 3 bases, V lost 8 bases, and 18 bases had no gene match. Germline-derived CDR1 and CDR2 are LGHNA and YNFKEQ. Written as DNA, the CDR3 is TGTGCCAGCCTAAACGTAATCCGAGCAGCGGGGGACTACGAGCAGTACTTC. This sequence encodes CASLNVIRAAGDYEQYF.

This chain joins TRBV15 and TRBJ2-7, with D perhaps matching TRBD2 (6 bases). CDR3 size: 17 residues. CDR1 and CDR2 (germline): LNHNV, YYDKDF (reference sequence). V lost 5 bases and J 4 bases, leaving 24 bases between the germline ends. CDR3 nucleotide sequence: TGTGCCACCAGCCGCCAGAGAGGGGTACGGGAGCGGTACGAGCAGTACTTC. Translation gives CATSRQRGVRERYEQYF.

This chain joins TRBV27 and TRBJ1-4; 9 nucleotides line up with TRBD1. CDR1 is MNHEY and CDR2 is SMNVEV in the germline V gene (reference sequence). This CDR3 contains 13 residues. The trim removed 6 bases at V and 6 bases at J, leaving 2 bases unmatched. CDR3 sequence reads: CASSRDRDEKLFF. CDR3 nucleotides: TGTGCCAGCAGCCGGGACAGGGATGAAAAACTGTTTTTT.

This chain joins TRBV18 and TRBJ2-7, with 8 bases fitting TRBD2. V shed 3 bases and J 13 bases; nucleotides not matched to a gene: 11. The germline V gene encodes CDR1 KGHSH and CDR2 LQKENI. This CDR3 region has 13 residues. The CDR3 DNA sequence: TGTGCCAGCTCACCGGCGTGGCGGGGGGCATATTACTTC. The encoded protein is CASSPAWRGAYYF.